The present entry profiles one T cell receptor (beta chain) with its context. This receptor's antigen is unknown. No per-base quality is available; no much larger clone lies one base away. According to the germline V gene, CDR1 reads SGHRS and CDR2 reads YFSETQ. Trimming removed 5 bases from V and 1 base from J; the gene matches leave 8 bases unexplained. Including the terminal cysteine and phenylalanine, the CDR3 comprises 16 residues. The read is trimmed to its CDR3 DNA, 48 bases read in frame from base 1. The data are from a study of blood T cell repertoires in COVID-19 (dated by TCRdb to between 2020 and 2021). Concerning the study at large: Samples from collaborators originated in the United States, Italy and Spain and spanned both the acute and convalescent phases of COVID-19. The sample metadata nearly always contained a de-identified subject ID, COVID-19 status, age in years and sex. The repertoires were released in a freely available public database meant as a resource for research on the immune response to SARS-CoV-2. The dataset comprised deeply sampled blood TCRbeta repertoires from subjects exposed to, actively infected with, or recovered from COVID-19. HLA class I and class II types, where available, came from metadata supplied by the sample provider rather than from assay-based typing. Samples came from the ongoing ImmuneRACE study (first 160 participants) plus 1,254 subjects from 6 global collaborators. The prospective study material was composed of cDNA or gDNA derived from T cells, B-cell-depleted T cells, or PBMCs.

TCRbeta CDR3 regions were amplified from genomic DNA by means of the immunoSEQ Assay, a bias-controlled multiplex PCR. The original methods were these. Nucleated cell counts per sample were estimated from amplification of reference gene primers within the assay. To quantify the absolute abundance of each unique TCRbeta CDR3 rearrangement, sequence reads were collapsed and filtered. For each sample, productive Simpson clonality was calculated by taking the square root of Simpson's diversity index across productive rearrangements. The table comes from immuneACCESS by way of TCRdb, which keeps in-frame sequences with V and J called. Part of the clones is missing from these tables; in studies checked, under half for an unresolved V gene and the rest for unknown reasons. D and trimming come from the DNA, and the V and J calls and clone size come from that table. This sample gives roughly 520,000 clones in total; 88% of them show up just once. 1.5% to 2% of the sample is held by the ten biggest clonotypes.

Enrolling through a virtual design, the prospective study's participants ranged in age from roughly 18 to 100 years and lived across 24 United States geographic areas. To assign participants to cohorts, the prospective study relied on clinical history that participants themselves reported in a screening survey and a study questionnaire. Recovered participants in ImmuneRACE Cohort 3 were defined as having two consecutive negative NP/OP PCR tests, clearance from a healthcare professional, or resolution of symptoms. Each participant in the prospective study had whole blood, serum and a nasopharyngeal or oropharyngeal swab collected by mobile phlebotomists. Additional blood draws and questionnaires over an approximately two-month period could optionally be provided by prospective study participants. Blood samples from the prospective study were shipped frozen or at room temperature prior to DNA extraction.

Broader findings and caveats from the paper: How much clinical and demographic metadata was included differed by source and by participant, and the metadata was provided uncurated.

This TCR was recovered from a woman aged 40 to 49 who had recovered from COVID-19. The sequencing input was PBMCs or T cells enriched from blood (not recorded which). The chain links TRBV5-1 with TRBJ2-7, with 11 middle bases fitting TRBD2. The CDR3 region: CASRPGLAVMSYEQYF. The DNA reads as follows: TGCGCCAGCAGACCGGGACTAGCGGTGATGTCCTACGAGCAGTACTTC.